One and the same sample provided the 5 T cell receptor beta chains below, sequenced in a study of human T cells and chemical hapten exposure (dated by TCRdb to about 2021). Library construction relied on RACE. Sequencing used a NextSeq 500. Through fastp at Q25 and MiXCR, TCRdb rebuilt clones from the public reads, retaining in-frame beta chains. Rows with one shared CDR3 protein collapse into an entry with the most common genes and DNA. For this sample the table gives 250,000 or so distinct CDR3 sequences, of which almost 8% were detected only once. Of the sample, approximately 1.2% is held by the ten largest clones. Explained via the paper, the time point label denotes: pre-sensitization, week 0. The sample's treatment or condition, from its label and the paper: therapeutic diphenylcyclopropenone sensitization with weekly scalp DPC. Sequences were derived from whole blood, sampled in connection with sensitization to the hapten diphenylcyclopropenone (DPC). Receptor source: a young man with alopecia areata. Some clones in this sample may be carry-over from other donors' samples.

CDR3 coding DNA: TGTGCCAGCAGCCAAGATCGGCGGGGCGAGCAGTACGTC. Translation gives CASSQDRRGEQYV. The gene calls are TRBV14 and TRBJ2-7, with TRBD2 as a possible D gene (6 bases). Germline V gives CDR1 SGHDN, CDR2 FVKESK. The CDR3 has 13 amino acids. V was shortened by 0 bases and J by 6 bases, with 9 bases between the two germline ends.

This clonotype was seen only a few times. The chain is built from TRBV29-1 and TRBJ1-4; D is possibly TRBD1 (5 bases). Trimming cost V 3 bases and J 1 base, with 12 bases left between them. This CDR3 spans 15 amino acids. Germline assignment: CDR1 SQVTM and CDR2 ANQGSEA. This CDR3 reads CSVEAGGVTNEKLFF. The CDR3 DNA is TGCAGCGTTGAGGCAGGAGGGGTAACTAATGAAAAACTGTTTTTT.

This clonotype was seen a handful of times. This chain uses TRBV6-2 or TRBV6-3 with TRBJ2-5; a weak D match, TRBD2 (6 bases). Trimming removed 4 bases at V and 4 bases at J, with 10 bases between. Looked up from germline, CDR1 is MNHEY and CDR2 is SVGEGT. CDR3 length equals 13 residues. CDR3 protein: CASSFIGGETQYF. DNA of the CDR3: TGTGCCAGCAGTTTCATCGGGGGAGAGACCCAGTACTTC.

The genes are TRBV11-2 and TRBJ1-4; D remains unclear. This CDR3 region has 14 residues. Germline V gives CDR1 SGHAT, CDR2 FQNNGV. Trimming took off 5 bases at V and 2 bases at J, with 9 bases between the two ends. The CDR3 reads CASSGTRTNEKLFF. CDR3 DNA sequence: TGTGCCAGCAGCGGAACACGTACTAATGAAAAACTGTTTTTT.

This clonotype has only a few counts. The V call is TRBV14, the J call TRBJ2-7, with D possibly TRBD2 on 6 matching bases. There are 12 residues in the CDR3. The germline V gene encodes CDR1 SGHDN and CDR2 FVKESK. Trimming left V 4 bases short and J 6 bases short, with 10 bases between. The CDR3 DNA reads as TGTGCCAGCAGCCCCGTGGGAGGCGAGCAGTACTTC. This codes for CASSPVGGEQYF. Filled out from reference TRBV14 and TRBJ2-7, the complete variable domain reads EAGVTQFPSHSVIEKGQTVTLRCDPISGHDNLYWYRRVMGKEIKFLLHFVKESKQDESGMPNNRFLAERTGGTYSTLKVQPAELEDSGVYFCASSPVGGEQYFGPGTRLTVT.